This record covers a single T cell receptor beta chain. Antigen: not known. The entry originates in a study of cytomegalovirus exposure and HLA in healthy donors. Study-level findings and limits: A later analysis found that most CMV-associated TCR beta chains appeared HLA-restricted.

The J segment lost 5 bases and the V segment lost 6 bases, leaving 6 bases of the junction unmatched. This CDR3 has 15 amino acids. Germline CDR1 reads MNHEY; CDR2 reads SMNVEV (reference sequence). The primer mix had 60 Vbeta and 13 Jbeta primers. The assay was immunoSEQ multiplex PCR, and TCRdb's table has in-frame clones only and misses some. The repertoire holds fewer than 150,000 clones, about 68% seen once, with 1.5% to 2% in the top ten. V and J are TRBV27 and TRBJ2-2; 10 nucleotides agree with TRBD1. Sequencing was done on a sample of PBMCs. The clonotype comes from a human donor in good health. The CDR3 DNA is TGTGCCAGCAGGGAGGGACAGGGGTATACCGGGGAGCTGTTTTTT. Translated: CASREGQGYTGELFF.